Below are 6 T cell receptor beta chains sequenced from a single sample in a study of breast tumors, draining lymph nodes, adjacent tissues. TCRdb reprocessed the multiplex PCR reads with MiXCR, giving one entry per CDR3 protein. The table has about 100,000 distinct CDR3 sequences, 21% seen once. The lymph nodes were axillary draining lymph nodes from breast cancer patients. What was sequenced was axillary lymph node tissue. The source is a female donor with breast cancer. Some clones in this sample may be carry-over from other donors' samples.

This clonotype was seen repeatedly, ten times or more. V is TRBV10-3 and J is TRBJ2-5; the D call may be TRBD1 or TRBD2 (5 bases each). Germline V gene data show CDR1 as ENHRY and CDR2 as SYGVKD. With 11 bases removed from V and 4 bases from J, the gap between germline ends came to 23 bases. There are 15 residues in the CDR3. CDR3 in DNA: TGTGCCGGGAGTCCAGGGAATTTTATGGGAGAGACCCAGTACTTC. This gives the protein CAGSPGNFMGETQYF.

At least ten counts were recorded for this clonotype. The CDR3 region has the DNA TGTGCCAGCAGCGCGGGAAGGCAGCAAGAGACCCAGTACTTC. Its translation: CASSAGRQQETQYF. V and J are TRBV5-8 and TRBJ2-5, with D possibly being TRBD2 (6 bases). This CDR3 contains 14 residues. Per the germline V gene, CDR1 is SGHTS and CDR2 is YDEGEE. The V end lost 4 bases, the J end lost 2 bases, and 12 bases lay between the germline ends.

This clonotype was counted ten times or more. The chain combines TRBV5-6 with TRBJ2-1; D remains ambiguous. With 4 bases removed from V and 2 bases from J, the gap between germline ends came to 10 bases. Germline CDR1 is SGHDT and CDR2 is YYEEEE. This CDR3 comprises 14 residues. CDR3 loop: CASSPRIAYNEQFF. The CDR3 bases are TGTGCCAGCAGCCCAAGGATAGCCTACAATGAGCAGTTCTTC.

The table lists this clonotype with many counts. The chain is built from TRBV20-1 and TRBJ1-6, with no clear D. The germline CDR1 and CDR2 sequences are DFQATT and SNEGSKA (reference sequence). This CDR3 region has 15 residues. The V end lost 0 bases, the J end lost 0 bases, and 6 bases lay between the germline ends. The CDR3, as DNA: TGCAGTGCTAGAGAGGGAAGCTCCTATAATTCACCCCTCCACTTT. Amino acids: CSAREGSSYNSPLHF.

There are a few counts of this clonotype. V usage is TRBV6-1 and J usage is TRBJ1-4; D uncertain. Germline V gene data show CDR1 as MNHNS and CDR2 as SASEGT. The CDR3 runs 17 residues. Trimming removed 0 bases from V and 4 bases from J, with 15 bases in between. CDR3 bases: TGTGCCAGCAGTGAAGCCCCCCCGGGAGGGTTTAATGAAAAACTGTTTTTT. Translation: CASSEAPPGGFNEKLFF.

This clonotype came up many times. The CDR3 reads CASSLAVGGSYGYTF. Here the CDR3 DNA reads TGTGCCAGCAGCTTAGCGGTAGGGGGCTCCTATGGCTACACCTTC. The J gene is TRBJ1-2, the V gene TRBV7-2, with 7 positions matching TRBD1. CDR1 is SGHTA, CDR2 FQGNSA, per germline. CDR3 size: 15 residues. V trimming: 0 bases; J trimming: 4 bases; junction bases outside the gene matches: 5. The full variable domain, its missing parts supplied by reference TRBV7-2 and TRBJ1-2, is GAGVSQSPSNKVTEKGKDVELRCDPISGHTALYWYRQSLGQGLEFLIYFQGNSAPDKSGLPSDRFSAERTGGSVSTLTIQRTQQEDSAVYLCASSLAVGGSYGYTFGSGTRLTVV.